The 26 T cell receptor beta chains below were found in one sample sequenced in a study of blood T cells in healthy people across ages. Together with a sample-barcoded 5' primer, a J-beta primer mix was included in a second PCR lasting about 7 to 11 cycles. TCRdb recomputed calls from the 5' RACE reads with MiXCR, one row per CDR3 protein. In the table there are about 770,000 distinct CDR3 sequences, around two fifths of which are singletons. Sequenced sample: blood. The receptor source for this set is a man aged 60 to 69 in good health.

This clonotype was observed at least ten times. The rearrangement joins TRBV9 to TRBJ1-6; 7 bases are a match to TRBD1. The junction had 5 bases not matched to a gene; V was cut back by 0 bases and J by 14 bases. The CDR3 spans 13 residues. CDR1 and CDR2 from the germline V gene are SGDLS and YYNGEE. The CDR3 bases are TGTGCCAGCAGCGTAGCCTCGGGACAGTCCCTCCACTTT. As protein: CASSVASGQSLHF. Full variable domain (remainder filled in from reference TRBV9 and TRBJ1-6): DSGVTQTPKHLITATGQRVTLRCSPRSGDLSVYWYQQSLDQGLQFLIQYYNGEERAKGNILERFSAQQFPDLHSELNLSSLELGDSALYFCASSVASGQSLHFGNGTRLTVT.

V is TRBV9 and J is TRBJ2-1; 10 positions agree with TRBD2. V shed 5 bases, J shed 4 bases, and the junction held 12 bases outside the gene matches. Germline-derived CDR1 and CDR2 are SGDLS and YYNGEE. The CDR3 contains 17 residues. CDR3: CASSDDLAGGLYNEQFF. In DNA, the CDR3 is TGTGCCAGCAGTGATGACTTAGCGGGGGGCCTGTACAATGAGCAGTTCTTC.

This clonotype was picked up one time. The chain recombines TRBV28 with TRBJ1-2, with D perhaps matching TRBD1 (6 bases). Trimming removed 6 bases at V and 7 bases at J, with 18 bases between. The CDR3 extends over 14 amino acids. Per the germline V gene, CDR1 is MDHEN and CDR2 is SYDVKM. CDR3 protein: CASRGTGGLSGYTF. CDR3 nucleotides: TGTGCCAGCAGGGGGACGGGGGGGCTCTCTGGCTACACCTTC.

V and J are TRBV11-2 and TRBJ2-5; D gene unclear. Germline CDR1 SGHAT, CDR2 FQNNGV. V gave up 4 bases and J gave up 4 bases, with 13 bases separating them. The CDR3 length is 14 residues. The CDR3 loop is CASSYFSPGETQYF. CDR3 nucleotides: TGTGCCAGCAGCTACTTCAGCCCAGGAGAGACCCAGTACTTC. Together with reference TRBV11-2 and TRBJ2-5, the CDR3 gives the full variable domain: EAGVAQSPRYKIIEKRQSVAFWCNPISGHATLYWYQQILGQGPKLLIQFQNNGVVDDSQLPKDRFSAERLKGVDSTLKIQPAKLEDSAVYLCASSYFSPGETQYFGPGTRLLVL.

This clonotype appeared many times. The germline gene is not matched at one end of the junction; a read error may be the cause. The V call is TRBV5-1, the J call TRBJ2-5; weak D call: TRBD1 (5 bases). The CDR3 consists of 14 residues. CDR1 SGHRS and CDR2 YFSETQ come from the germline V gene. CDR3 sequence: CASSLDSVQETQYF. The DNA for the CDR3 is TGTGCCAGCAGTTTAGACAGTGTCCAAGAGACCCAGTACTTC.

Points on this clonotype: A junction end diverges from the germline sequence, so it may reflect a read error. The chain links TRBV27 to TRBJ2-7; D possibly corresponds to TRBD1 (6 bases). This CDR3 has 14 amino acids. CDR1 MNHEY and CDR2 SMNVEV come from the germline V gene (reference sequence). This CDR3 reads CASSSQQGSYEQYF. CDR3 nucleotide sequence: TGCGCCAGCAGTAGTCAACAGGGATCCTACGAGCAGTACTTC.

In this sample, this clonotype turned up a few times. The chain employs TRBV27 and TRBJ1-1; 7 bases agree with TRBD1. This CDR3 spans 15 amino acids. Germline lookup yields CDR1 MNHEY and CDR2 SMNVEV (reference sequence). Losses at the gene ends were 5 bases for V and 1 base for J; bases not matched to a gene: 7. The CDR3 DNA is TGTGCCAGCAGTGGCCCGGGACAGAGGAACACTGAAGCTTTCTTT. This encodes CASSGPGQRNTEAFF.

The chain couples TRBV7-6 to TRBJ1-1, with 8 bases lining up with TRBD1. The germline CDR1 and CDR2 sequences are SGHVS and FNYEAQ. Losses at the gene ends were 0 bases for V and 0 bases for J; bases not matched to a gene: 3. This CDR3 comprises 16 residues. CDR3 residues: CASSLAGTGVNTEAFF. DNA for the CDR3: TGTGCCAGCAGCTTAGCGGGGACAGGCGTGAACACTGAAGCTTTCTTT.

DNA of the CDR3: TGTGCCAGCACCGACGGTACAGGGAACCAAGAGACCCAGTACTTC. Its translation is CASTDGTGNQETQYF. V usage is TRBV6-5 and J usage is TRBJ2-5, with D possibly TRBD1 on 6 matching bases. Germline values: CDR1 MNHEY, CDR2 SVGAGI. Deletions cut 7 bases from V and 0 bases from J, with 15 bases between. The CDR3 sequence is 15 residues long.

Turning to this clonotype: A clone one base away is much larger, so this may be a read error. V usage is TRBV25-1 and J usage is TRBJ1-1; no clear D gene. CDR3 length equals 13 residues. Germline lookup yields CDR1 MGHDK and CDR2 SYGVNS. The CDR3 spells CASSGLLKTEAFF. The CDR3 DNA follows: TGTGCCAGCAGTGGTCTACTGAAAACTGAAGCTTTCTTT.

This chain links TRBV20-1 with TRBJ2-7; TRBD2 aligns across 9 bases. V shed 0 bases and J 0 bases; nucleotides not matched to a gene: 9. Germline V gives CDR1 DFQATT, CDR2 SNEGSKA (reference sequence). The CDR3 has 17 residues. The CDR3 is CSARDPTGLASSYEQYF. The DNA of the CDR3 is TGCAGTGCTAGAGATCCTACGGGACTAGCTAGCTCCTACGAGCAGTACTTC.

J is TRBJ2-1 and V is TRBV12-3 or TRBV12-4; 10 bases line up with TRBD1. The V segment lost 3 bases and the J segment 10 bases; nucleotides outside the gene matches: 9. The CDR3 contains 15 residues. CDR3 coding DNA: TGTGCCAGCAGTTTTACCGGGACAGGGGACGGGGAGCAGTTCTTC. It specifies CASSFTGTGDGEQFF.

The V call is TRBV19, the J call TRBJ1-4; the D is unclear. The CDR3 is 17 residues long. The V gene lost 5 bases and the J gene lost 0 bases, with 16 bases spanning the gap. Germline V gene lookup returns CDR1 LNHDA and CDR2 SQIVND (reference sequence). The CDR3 DNA follows: TGTGCCAGTAGTCCCCGATACTTAGTTGCAACTAATGAAAAACTGTTTTTT. Amino acid sequence: CASSPRYLVATNEKLFF.

The chain combines TRBV15 with TRBJ1-2, with D maybe TRBD1 (5 bases). The CDR3 sequence is 15 residues long. Per germline, CDR1 LNHNV and CDR2 YYDKDF (reference sequence). V shed 5 bases and J shed 4 bases, with 17 bases lying between them. The CDR3 DNA reads TGTGCCACCAGCCCCCGGCAGGGTACTTTCTATGGCTACACCTTC. Protein product: CATSPRQGTFYGYTF.

J is TRBJ2-7 and V is TRBV7-2; no definite D call. Germline V gene lookup returns CDR1 SGHTA and CDR2 FQGNSA. V lost 5 bases and J lost 7, with 15 bases in between. This CDR3 is 13 amino acids long. This CDR3 reads CASSVQVTGEQYF. The CDR3 DNA reads as TGTGCCAGCAGCGTCCAGGTCACTGGGGAGCAGTACTTC.

This clonotype was seen a few times. The J gene is TRBJ2-5, the V gene TRBV11-2, with 11 bases that match TRBD2. Germline V CDR1 and CDR2: SGHAT, FQNNGV. The CDR3 runs 17 residues. V shed 2 bases and J 5 bases; nucleotides not matched to a gene: 10. CDR3 bases: TGTGCCAGCAGCTTATTAGGTAGCGGGGGGGCCTTGGAGACCCAGTACTTC. This sequence encodes CASSLLGSGGALETQYF.

The J gene is TRBJ2-5, the V gene TRBV7-6, with a weak D call TRBD1 (6 bases). The CDR3 length is 14 residues. The V end lost 5 bases, the J end lost 11 bases, and 21 bases lay between the germline ends. Germline V CDR1 and CDR2: SGHVS, FNYEAQ. The CDR3 loop is CASSLNTGSDEQYF. The CDR3 DNA follows: TGTGCCAGCAGCCTTAATACAGGGTCCGATGAGCAGTACTTC.

The chain has TRBV13 and TRBJ2-1; weak D call: TRBD1 (5 bases). Trimming pared 0 bases from V and 10 bases from J, leaving 10 bases between. The CDR3 covers 13 residues. Germline CDR1 reads PRHDT; CDR2 reads FYEKMQ (reference sequence). The CDR3 DNA sequence: TGTGCCAGCAGCTTAGGCGCCAGGGAAGAGCAGTTCTTC. Protein sequence: CASSLGAREEQFF.

With respect to this clonotype: A read error may explain this, as a much larger clone is one base away. The chain carries TRBV6-5 and TRBJ2-1; D is uncertain. The tail of the sequence fits TRBJ2-7 better, so the J call may be wrong. The CDR3 is 14 amino acids. Germline CDR1 is MNHEY and CDR2 is SVGAGI. CDR3 amino acids: CASSNPGRNDEQYF. The CDR3 DNA follows: TGTGCCAGCAGTAACCCGGGCCGCAACGACGAGCAGTACTTC.

V gene TRBV12-3 or TRBV12-4 combines with J gene TRBJ2-3, with TRBD2 identical over 7 bases. The CDR3 totals 13 residues. The V gene end was trimmed by 6 bases and the J gene end by 5 bases; junction bases not matched to a gene: 5. The CDR3 here is CASSNGGGDTQYF. The CDR3 bases are TGTGCCAGCAGCAATGGCGGGGGAGATACGCAGTATTTT.

This chain connects TRBV20-1 to TRBJ1-4; perhaps TRBD1 as D (5 bases). The V and J ends lost 2 bases and 3 bases respectively, with 13 bases between them. The CDR3 runs to 15 residues. Germline-derived CDR1 and CDR2 are DFQATT and SNEGSKA (reference sequence). CDR3 in amino acids: CSARRAQGANEKLFF. The CDR3 DNA reads TGCAGTGCTAGACGTGCCCAGGGTGCTAATGAAAAACTGTTTTTT.

The J gene is TRBJ2-1, the V gene TRBV4-3; no definite D call. The CDR3 spans 13 residues. CDR1 and CDR2 (germline): LGHNA, YSLEER. The ends were cut back, 0 bases at V and 8 bases at J, with 8 bases in the middle. DNA for the CDR3: TGCGCCAGCAGCCAAGAGACGGGCCATGAGCAGTTCTTC. Protein sequence: CASSQETGHEQFF.

V usage is TRBV12-3 or TRBV12-4 and J usage is TRBJ2-3; D uncertain. The CDR3 runs to 14 residues. Trimming left V 6 bases short and J 2 bases short, with 12 bases between. CDR3 in DNA: TGTGCCAGCAGCCCTCCAGTCTTCACAGATACGCAGTATTTT. Translation: CASSPPVFTDTQYF.

The gene calls are TRBV28 and TRBJ1-5, with D uncertain. CDR1 is MDHEN, CDR2 SYDVKM, per germline. V lost 2 bases, J lost 10 bases, and 9 bases lay in between. The length of the CDR3 is 12 residues. CDR3 DNA sequence: TGTGCCAGCAGTTTAACGGGGATTCCCCAGCATTTT. It translates to CASSLTGIPQHF. Drawing the rest from reference TRBV28 and TRBJ1-5, the complete variable domain is DVKVTQSSRYLVKRTGEKVFLECVQDMDHENMFWYRQDPGLGLRLIYFSYDVKMKEKGDIPEGYSVSREKKERFSLILESASTNQTSMYLCASSLTGIPQHFGDGTRLSIL.

The chain links TRBV10-1 to TRBJ1-4; D not resolved. This CDR3 is 13 amino acids long. Trimming shortened V by 2 bases and J by 5 bases, and 6 bases separated the two germline ends. Germline values: CDR1 WNHNN, CDR2 SYGVQD (reference sequence). CDR3 loop: CASSEGLNEKLFF. CDR3 bases: TGCGCCAGCAGTGAGGGATTGAATGAAAAACTGTTTTTT.

This clonotype was seen more than once but under ten times. V gene TRBV10-3 combines with J gene TRBJ2-1, with 8 bases aligning to TRBD1. V dropped 4 bases and J dropped 9; count of bases not matched to a gene: 5. Germline values: CDR1 ENHRY, CDR2 SYGVKD. This CDR3 region has 13 residues. CDR3 coding DNA: TGTGCCATCAGTGGACAGGGGCGAGGTGAGCAGTTCTTC. The encoded protein is CAISGQGRGEQFF.